Shown below are 26 T cell receptor beta chains from a single sample sequenced in a study of neurological immune-mediated disorders. TCRdb processed the 5' RACE reads anew with MiXCR; each CDR3 protein has one entry. The sample lists more than 40,000 distinct CDR3 sequences; 2.5% to 3.5% were seen once. The specimen sequenced was PBMCs. These receptors were obtained from a woman in her 50s with multiple sclerosis.

This clonotype was picked up many times. This chain links TRBV29-1 with TRBJ1-5, with 7 positions matching TRBD1. Germline V gene lookup returns CDR1 SQVTM and CDR2 ANQGSEA. V was pared by 6 bases and J by 7 bases, with 9 bases of the junction left unmatched. The CDR3 contains 13 residues. The CDR3 nucleotides read TGCAGCGTCACGACAGGGCCAGGCCAGCCCCAGCATTTT. It encodes CSVTTGPGQPQHF.

This clonotype was observed many times. V gene TRBV10-3 combines with J gene TRBJ2-3; D might be TRBD2 (6 bases). Trimming removed 6 bases from V and 1 base from J, with 11 bases in between. This CDR3 has 14 amino acids. The germline gives CDR1 ENHRY, CDR2 SYGVKD. The CDR3 here is CAIRLGTGTDTQYF. The CDR3 bases are TGTGCCATCAGACTCGGGACTGGCACAGATACGCAGTATTTT.

This clonotype has more than one count but fewer than ten. The chain uses TRBV20-1 and TRBJ2-7; D gene uncertain. The length of the CDR3 is 12 residues. Germline CDR1 and CDR2: DFQATT and SNEGSKA (reference sequence). Trimming removed 3 bases from V and 5 bases from J, with 11 bases in between. CDR3 loop: CSASPRFDEQYF. The CDR3 nucleotides read TGCAGTGCTAGCCCCAGGTTTGACGAGCAGTACTTC.

This clonotype was seen at least ten times. This chain links TRBV5-1 with TRBJ2-6; 9 bases are a match to TRBD1. The CDR3 length is 15 residues. V was clipped by 3 bases and J by 2 bases; unmatched bases: 0. From germline, CDR1 is SGHRS and CDR2 YFSETQ. CDR3 protein: CASSWDRAGANVLTF. CDR3 DNA: TGCGCCAGCAGCTGGGACAGGGCTGGGGCCAACGTCCTGACTTTC.

Many counts were recorded for this clonotype. V gene TRBV5-5 combines with J gene TRBJ2-1; D remains unclear. Trimming cost V 5 bases and J 0 bases, with 9 bases left between them. Looked up from germline, CDR1 is SGHKS and CDR2 is YYEKEE (reference sequence). The CDR3 runs 14 residues. CDR3 coding DNA: TGTGCCAGCAGGCTCTTAAGCTCCTACAATGAGCAGTTCTTC. This encodes CASRLLSSYNEQFF.

This clonotype occurred many times. The chain uses TRBV6-1 and TRBJ2-7; 9 bases line up with TRBD2. The CDR3 sequence is 15 residues long. The ends lost 1 base at V and 7 bases at J; junction bases unmatched: 8. Germline V gene sequence: CDR1 MNHNS, CDR2 SASEGT. CDR3 in DNA: TGTGCCAGCAGTGAAGGGGTAGCGGGAGCCGAAGAGCAGTACTTC. Protein: CASSEGVAGAEEQYF.

This clonotype came up many times. The V call is TRBV6-5, the J call TRBJ1-2; possibly TRBD1 for D (6 bases). V lost 4 bases, J lost 2 bases, and 20 bases lay in between. Per the germline V gene, CDR1 is MNHEY and CDR2 is SVGAGI. This CDR3 comprises 17 residues. This CDR3 is CASSSHGTPPINYGYTF. The DNA of the CDR3 is TGTGCCAGCAGTTCGCACGGGACACCCCCTATCAACTATGGCTACACCTTC.

V is TRBV18 and J is TRBJ2-2, with D uncertain. CDR1 is KGHSH, CDR2 LQKENI, per germline. The CDR3 is 14 amino acids. The V end was cut by 1 base, the J end by 1 base, with 4 bases between. In nucleotides, the CDR3 is TGTGCCAGCTCACCACTCAAGAACACCGGGGAGCTGTTTTTT. Encoded protein: CASSPLKNTGELFF.

This clonotype has ten or more counts. V usage is TRBV20-1 and J usage is TRBJ2-5, with TRBD1 matching 8 bases. The V segment lost 4 bases and the J segment 10 bases; nucleotides outside the gene matches: 11. The CDR3 length is 13 residues. Per the germline V gene, CDR1 is DFQATT and CDR2 is SNEGSKA (reference sequence). CDR3: CSATKDRALDQYF. CDR3 coding DNA: TGCAGTGCTACTAAGGACAGGGCCTTGGACCAGTACTTC.

Turning to this clonotype: A single base separates this from a much larger clone, so it may be a read error. The V gene is TRBV28, the J gene TRBJ1-3; tentative D call: TRBD1 (6 bases). CDR1 is MDHEN and CDR2 is SYDVKM in the germline V gene. The CDR3 sequence is 14 residues long. CDR3: CASRPGQTGKTIYF. The CDR3 DNA reads as TGTGCCAGCAGACCGGGACAAACAGGAAAAACCATATATTTT.

This clonotype appeared many times. In DNA, the CDR3 is TGTGCCAGCAGCTATCCCCCTCGAGAGGGCAACACTGAAGCTTTCTTT. Protein: CASSYPPREGNTEAFF. The genes are TRBV11-2 and TRBJ1-1, with unresolved D. This CDR3 contains 16 residues. Germline-derived CDR1 and CDR2 are SGHAT and FQNNGV. Trimming left V 4 bases short and J 2 bases short, with 17 bases between. Drawing the rest from reference TRBV11-2 and TRBJ1-1, the complete variable domain is EAGVAQSPRYKIIEKRQSVAFWCNPISGHATLYWYQQILGQGPKLLIQFQNNGVVDDSQLPKDRFSAERLKGVDSTLKIQPAKLEDSAVYLCASSYPPREGNTEAFFGQGTRLTVV.

This clonotype was seen at least ten times. The V gene is TRBV5-1, the J gene TRBJ1-2, with 11 positions matching TRBD1. The germline V gene has CDR1 SGHRS and CDR2 YFSETQ. The CDR3 has 15 amino acids. J lost 2 bases, V lost 0 bases, and 0 bases had no gene match. The CDR3 is CASSLGDRGNYGYTF. In nucleotides, the CDR3 is TGCGCCAGCAGCTTGGGGGACAGGGGGAACTATGGCTACACCTTC.

This rearrangement joins TRBV25-1 to TRBJ2-7, with a tentative D call TRBD2 (5 bases). Trimming took 7 bases from V and 3 from J, leaving 7 bases between them. The V gene's germline CDR1 is MGHDK and CDR2 SYGVNS. This CDR3 is built from 11 residues. The CDR3 DNA follows: TGTGCCAGCACCGGGAACTACGAGCAGTACTTC. Translating gives CASTGNYEQYF.

The CDR3 spells CASSLSPSTGNTIYF. The DNA of the CDR3 is TGTGCCAGCAGCTTAAGCCCATCGACAGGAAACACCATATATTTT. The gene calls are TRBV5-6 and TRBJ1-3; D is unresolved. The CDR3 spans 15 residues. V dropped 2 bases and J dropped 4 bases, with 13 bases sitting between them. Germline CDR1 reads SGHDT; CDR2 reads YYEEEE.

This clonotype was counted ten times or more. This chain uses TRBV20-1 with TRBJ1-3; D ambiguous. The V gene's germline CDR1 is DFQATT and CDR2 SNEGSKA (reference sequence). V dropped 3 bases and J dropped 8 bases, with 14 bases sitting between them. This CDR3 region has 13 residues. This chain's CDR3 is CSARGTVADTIYF. In DNA, the CDR3 is TGCAGTGCTAGGGGAACAGTCGCGGACACCATATATTTT.

This chain joins TRBV4-2 and TRBJ2-7; 7 positions match TRBD1. Germline V lookup: CDR1 LGHNA, CDR2 YNFKEQ. The CDR3 loop spans 17 amino acids. The J segment lost 0 bases and the V segment lost 4 bases, leaving 12 bases of the junction unmatched. The CDR3 nucleotides read TGTGCCAGCAGCCCCCCACTAGAGGGGGCCTGCTCCTACGAGCAGTACGTC. Translated: CASSPPLEGACSYEQYV.

This clonotype has a count of ten or more. This chain joins TRBV25-1 and TRBJ2-1; weak D call: TRBD2 (6 bases). This CDR3 spans 12 amino acids. The V gene's germline CDR1 is MGHDK and CDR2 SYGVNS. V was cut by 2 bases and J by 10 bases, with 9 bases left in between. The CDR3 loop reads CASSEQRAEQFF. For the CDR3, the DNA is TGTGCCAGCAGTGAACAGCGGGCCGAGCAGTTCTTC.

To note about this clonotype: This could be a read error, since a much larger clone is one nucleotide away. The rearrangement uses TRBV5-1 and TRBJ1-1; perhaps TRBD1 as D (5 bases). Germline CDR1 is SGHRS and CDR2 is YFSETQ. The CDR3 sequence is 16 residues long. CDR3 sequence: CASSYLGTDANTAAFF. In DNA, the CDR3 is TGCGCCAGCAGCTACTTGGGGACGGACGCTAACACTGCAGCTTTCTTT.

This clonotype was counted at least ten times. The chain has TRBV7-8 and TRBJ1-4; D may be TRBD1 (6 bases). The germline V and J ends were trimmed by 5 bases and 5 bases, with 12 bases remaining between them. Germline CDR1 and CDR2: SGHVS and FQNEAQ. This CDR3 has 14 amino acids. Here the CDR3 DNA reads TGTGCCAGCAGCCTCGGACAGTACAATGAAAAACTGTTTTTT. Translated, it gives CASSLGQYNEKLFF.

This clonotype ranks as medium-sized. The rearrangement uses TRBV20-1 and TRBJ2-1, with TRBD1 matching over 7 bases. This CDR3 spans 12 amino acids. Trimming removed 6 bases from V and 8 bases from J; junction bases left unmatched: 7. CDR1 is DFQATT and CDR2 is SNEGSKA in the germline V gene (reference sequence). CDR3 amino acids: CSAQGELDEQFF. The DNA of the CDR3 is TGCAGTGCCCAGGGGGAGCTCGATGAGCAGTTCTTC.

This clonotype was detected ten times or more. V gene TRBV20-1 combines with J gene TRBJ1-5, with 7 nucleotides matching TRBD1. CDR1 and CDR2 from the germline V gene are DFQATT and SNEGSKA (reference sequence). V lost 4 bases, J lost 7 bases, and 7 bases stayed unmatched. This CDR3 comprises 13 residues. The CDR3 sequence is CSATGGSGQPQHF. The CDR3 DNA reads TGCAGTGCTACAGGGGGTTCGGGGCAGCCCCAGCATTTT.

This clonotype was counted many times. The rearrangement joins TRBV4-1 to TRBJ1-2; D not resolved. Trimming shortened V by 2 bases and J by 0 bases, and 16 bases separated the two germline ends. CDR1 MGHRA and CDR2 YSYEKL come from the germline V gene. The CDR3 sequence is 17 residues long. Here the CDR3 reads CASSQYDLPTPNYGYTF. As DNA, the CDR3 is TGCGCCAGCAGCCAATATGACCTTCCCACTCCTAACTATGGCTACACCTTC.

The sample holds many counts of this clonotype. The chain has TRBV7-2 and TRBJ1-3, with 10 nucleotides matching TRBD1. The V gene's germline CDR1 is SGHTA and CDR2 FQGNSA. CDR3 size: 16 residues. The V and J ends lost 4 bases and 0 bases, in that order; junction bases with no gene match: 3. The CDR3 DNA follows: TGTGCCAGCAGCTCGAGGACAGGGGGCTCTGGAAACACCATATATTTT. It yields the protein CASSSRTGGSGNTIYF.

This clonotype has a count of ten or more. The gene calls are TRBV6-1 and TRBJ1-2; 9 bases fit TRBD1. The junction had 4 bases not matched to a gene; V was cut back by 1 base and J by 4 bases. Germline V lookup: CDR1 MNHNS, CDR2 SASEGT. This CDR3 has 15 amino acids. CDR3 loop: CASSEVRGQGYGYTF. In DNA, the CDR3 is TGTGCCAGCAGTGAAGTGCGGGGACAGGGCTATGGCTACACCTTC.

In this sample, this clonotype turned up many times. The chain combines TRBV20-1 with TRBJ2-7; 10 positions match TRBD2. This CDR3 contains 15 residues. CDR1 and CDR2 (germline): DFQATT, SNEGSKA (reference sequence). After removal of 1 base from V and 1 base from J, the junction contained 4 bases not matched to a gene. The CDR3 spells CSARGLAGVSYEQYF. The CDR3 DNA sequence: TGCAGTGCTAGAGGGCTAGCGGGGGTGTCCTACGAGCAGTACTTC.

This clonotype was observed at least ten times. This chain links TRBV21-1 with TRBJ2-3; the DNA was not compared with TRBD1, the D call given in the table. TRBV21-1 is marked as a pseudogene. This CDR3 has 14 residues. In DNA form, the CDR3 reads TGTGCCAGCACCAGGACAGCTAGCACAGATACGCAGTATTTT. Translating gives CASTRTASTDTQYF.